Each of the 9 T cell receptor beta chains below was sequenced from the same sample in a study of beta chain features in type 1 diabetes. Reverse transcribing all isolated RNA meant expressed TCRB transcripts were sequenced. The table came from immunoSEQ multiplex PCR; TCRdb's copy has only in-frame clones and leaves some out. The repertoire holds 200,000 to 250,000 clones, with roughly 9.6% as singletons. The sequenced sample was naive CD4+ T cells from blood. The receptors derive from a woman aged 18-29 years in good health.

This clone was seen a few times. This chain connects TRBV9 to TRBJ1-2; D call uncertain. The CDR3 totals 13 residues. CDR1 and CDR2 from the germline V gene are SGDLS and YYNGEE. The germline V and J ends were trimmed by 3 bases and 10 bases, with 16 bases remaining between them. CDR3 in amino acids: CASSAAPQSNYTF. The DNA for the CDR3 is TGTGCCAGCAGCGCCGCCCCCCAGTCCAACTACACCTTC.

This clone was observed a few times. The rearrangement joins TRBV9 to TRBJ1-5; D call uncertain. The germline gives CDR1 SGDLS, CDR2 YYNGEE. The length of the CDR3 is 14 residues. The germline V and J ends were trimmed by 3 bases and 0 bases, with 7 bases remaining between them. CDR3 coding DNA: TGTGCCAGCAGCGCCACAGTTAGCAATCAGCCCCAGCATTTT. This encodes CASSATVSNQPQHF. The whole variable domain, remainder taken from reference TRBV9 and TRBJ1-5, is DSGVTQTPKHLITATGQRVTLRCSPRSGDLSVYWYQQSLDQGLQFLIQYYNGEERAKGNILERFSAQQFPDLHSELNLSSLELGDSALYFCASSATVSNQPQHFGDGTRLSIL.

The chain couples TRBV6-5 to TRBJ1-2, with 12 bases matching TRBD1. J lost 6 bases, V lost 0 bases, and 5 bases had no gene match. The germline CDR1 and CDR2 sequences are MNHEY and SVGAGI. This CDR3 has 16 residues. CDR3: CASSYSGGTGGNGYTF. In DNA, the CDR3 is TGTGCCAGCAGTTACTCGGGCGGGACAGGGGGCAATGGCTACACCTTC.

The chain recombines TRBV9 with TRBJ2-7; TRBD2 matches 9 bases. The CDR3 is made up of 16 amino acids. V trimming: 4 bases; J trimming: 3 bases; junction bases outside the gene matches: 11. Germline CDR1 and CDR2: SGDLS and YYNGEE. The CDR3 DNA follows: TGTGCCAGCAGCTCAGGGACGAGCGGGGGGATCTACGAGCAGTACTTC. It codes for CASSSGTSGGIYEQYF.

In this sample, this clone turned up a few times. The rearrangement links TRBV5-1 to TRBJ2-1; D is ambiguous. This CDR3 spans 11 amino acids. The germline V and J ends were trimmed by 4 bases and 5 bases, with 4 bases remaining between them. The germline CDR1 and CDR2 sequences are SGHRS and YFSETQ. CDR3 bases: TGCGCCAGCAGCCTCGACAATGAGCAGTTCTTC. As protein: CASSLDNEQFF.

V and J are TRBV5-4 and TRBJ2-7; D not resolved. Germline lookup yields CDR1 SGHNT and CDR2 YYREEE (reference sequence). This CDR3 spans 13 amino acids. V dropped 2 bases and J dropped 2 bases, with 8 bases sitting between them. CDR3 sequence reads: CASSFERTYEQYF. The CDR3 DNA is TGTGCCAGCAGCTTCGAGAGGACCTACGAGCAGTACTTC.

This clone has only a few counts. The chain uses TRBV5-1 and TRBJ1-2; 8 nucleotides align to TRBD1. The germline gives CDR1 SGHRS, CDR2 YFSETQ. This CDR3 has 16 amino acids. Trimming at V came to 5 bases and at J to 5 bases, leaving 14 bases not matched to a gene. The CDR3 coding sequence is TGCGCCAGCAGGATGTCAGGGGGCCGGAGGGAGTATGGCTACACCTTC. This sequence encodes CASRMSGGRREYGYTF.

This clone was observed a few times. V gene TRBV7-9 combines with J gene TRBJ1-1; weak D call: TRBD1 (5 bases). Trimming pared 2 bases from V and 7 bases from J, leaving 8 bases between. The length of the CDR3 is 12 residues. Germline CDR1 reads SEHNR; CDR2 reads FQNEAQ (reference sequence). The CDR3 protein is CASSLSRVEAFF. CDR3 DNA: TGTGCCAGCAGCTTAAGCAGGGTTGAAGCTTTCTTT.

The chain links TRBV5-6 to TRBJ1-1; 7 bases agree with TRBD1. Germline assignment: CDR1 SGHDT and CDR2 YYEEEE. J gave up 5 bases and V 9 bases, and 10 bases lay outside the gene matches. The CDR3 spans 13 residues. The CDR3 spells CATVSWTGTEAFF. CDR3 DNA: TGTGCCACCGTTTCCTGGACAGGAACTGAAGCTTTCTTT.